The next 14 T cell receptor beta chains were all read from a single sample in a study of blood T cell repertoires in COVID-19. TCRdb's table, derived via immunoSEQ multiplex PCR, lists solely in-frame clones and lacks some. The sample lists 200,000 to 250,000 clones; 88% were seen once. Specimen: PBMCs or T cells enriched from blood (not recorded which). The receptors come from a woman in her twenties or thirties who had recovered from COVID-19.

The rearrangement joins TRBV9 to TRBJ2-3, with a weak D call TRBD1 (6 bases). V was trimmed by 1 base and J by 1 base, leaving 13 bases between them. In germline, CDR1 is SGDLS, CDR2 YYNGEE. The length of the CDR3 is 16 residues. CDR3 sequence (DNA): TGTGCCAGCAGCGTAAAGTCAGGGGTTGGCACAGATACGCAGTATTTT. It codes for CASSVKSGVGTDTQYF.

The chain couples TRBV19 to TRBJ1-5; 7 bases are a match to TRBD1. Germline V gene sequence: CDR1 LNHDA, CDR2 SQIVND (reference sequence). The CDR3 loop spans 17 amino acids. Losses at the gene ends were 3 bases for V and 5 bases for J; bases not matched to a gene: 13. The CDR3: CASSIPTRQGSDQPQHF. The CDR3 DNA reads TGTGCCAGTAGTATCCCGACTCGACAGGGCTCGGATCAGCCCCAGCATTTT.

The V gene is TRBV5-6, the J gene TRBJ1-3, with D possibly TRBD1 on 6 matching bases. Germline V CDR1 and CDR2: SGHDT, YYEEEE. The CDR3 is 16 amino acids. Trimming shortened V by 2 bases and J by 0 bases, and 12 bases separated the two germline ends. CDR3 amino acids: CASSFEGVLSGNTIYF. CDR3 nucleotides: TGTGCCAGCAGCTTTGAGGGGGTGCTCTCTGGAAACACCATATATTTT.

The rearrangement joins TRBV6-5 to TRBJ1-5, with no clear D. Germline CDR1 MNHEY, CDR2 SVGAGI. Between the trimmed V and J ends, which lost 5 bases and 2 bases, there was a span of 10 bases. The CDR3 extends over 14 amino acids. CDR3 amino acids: CASSNGQGNQPQHF. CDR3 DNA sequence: TGTGCCAGCAGTAACGGCCAGGGCAATCAGCCCCAGCATTTT.

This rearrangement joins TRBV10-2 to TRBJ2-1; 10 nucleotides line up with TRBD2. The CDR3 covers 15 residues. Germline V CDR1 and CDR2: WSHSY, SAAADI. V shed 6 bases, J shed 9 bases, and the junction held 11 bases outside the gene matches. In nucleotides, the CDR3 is TGCGCCAGCAGACAATTAGCGGGGGGATGGGTTGAGCAGTTCTTC. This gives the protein CASRQLAGGWVEQFF.

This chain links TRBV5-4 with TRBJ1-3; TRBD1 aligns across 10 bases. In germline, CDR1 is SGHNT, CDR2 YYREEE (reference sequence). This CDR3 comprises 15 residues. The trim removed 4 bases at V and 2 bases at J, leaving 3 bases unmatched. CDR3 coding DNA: TGTGCCAGCAGCGGGACAGGGGACCCTGGAAACACCATATATTTT. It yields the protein CASSGTGDPGNTIYF. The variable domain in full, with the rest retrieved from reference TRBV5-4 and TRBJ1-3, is ETGVTQSPTHLIKTRGQQVTLRCSSQSGHNTVSWYQQALGQGPQFIFQYYREEENGRGNFPPRFSGLQFPNYSSELNVNALELDDSALYLCASSGTGDPGNTIYFGEGSWLTVV.

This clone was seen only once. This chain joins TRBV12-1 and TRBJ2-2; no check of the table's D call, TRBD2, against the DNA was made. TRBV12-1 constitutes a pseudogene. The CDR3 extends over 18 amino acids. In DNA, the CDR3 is TGTGCCAGCAGCTCTCTGGAGAAGGATTTGGTGAACACCGGGGAGCTGTTTTTT. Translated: CASSSLEKDLVNTGELFF.

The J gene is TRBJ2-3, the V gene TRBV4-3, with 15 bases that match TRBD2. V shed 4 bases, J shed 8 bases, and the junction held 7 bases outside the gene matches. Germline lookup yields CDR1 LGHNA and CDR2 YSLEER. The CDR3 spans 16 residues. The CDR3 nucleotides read TGCGCCAGCAGCCGCGGACTAGCGGGGGGGCCTGGTACGCAGTATTTT. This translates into CASSRGLAGGPGTQYF.

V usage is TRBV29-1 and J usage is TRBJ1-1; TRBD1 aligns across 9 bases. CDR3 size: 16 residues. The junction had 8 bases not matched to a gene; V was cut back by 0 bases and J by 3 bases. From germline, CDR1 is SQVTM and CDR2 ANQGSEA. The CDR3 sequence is CSVEDRGQGRYTEAFF. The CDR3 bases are TGCAGCGTTGAAGATCGAGGACAGGGGAGGTACACTGAAGCTTTCTTT.

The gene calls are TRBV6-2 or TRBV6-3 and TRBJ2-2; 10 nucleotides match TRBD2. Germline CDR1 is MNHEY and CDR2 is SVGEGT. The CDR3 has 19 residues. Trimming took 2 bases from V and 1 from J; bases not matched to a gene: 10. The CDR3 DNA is TGTGCCAGCAGTTACCCGCTTGGGCTAGCGGGGGAGAACACCGGGGAGCTGTTTTTT. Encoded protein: CASSYPLGLAGENTGELFF.

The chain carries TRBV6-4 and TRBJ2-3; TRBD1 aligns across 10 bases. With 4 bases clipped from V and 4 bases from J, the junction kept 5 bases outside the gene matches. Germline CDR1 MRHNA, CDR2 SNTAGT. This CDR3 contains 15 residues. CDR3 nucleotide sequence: TGTGCCAGCAGTGTCTCCGGGACAGGGGCAGATACGCAGTATTTT. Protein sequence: CASSVSGTGADTQYF.

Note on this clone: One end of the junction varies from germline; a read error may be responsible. The CDR3 DNA reads TGTACCAGCAGTTACTCGGCAGGGACAGGGGGCGCGATGGAAACTGAAGCTTTCTTT. This sequence encodes CTSSYSAGTGGAMETEAFF. This sequence joins TRBV6-2 or TRBV6-3 and TRBJ1-1, with 12 bases aligning to TRBD1. The CDR3 consists of 19 residues. Germline CDR1 MNHEY, CDR2 SVGEGT.

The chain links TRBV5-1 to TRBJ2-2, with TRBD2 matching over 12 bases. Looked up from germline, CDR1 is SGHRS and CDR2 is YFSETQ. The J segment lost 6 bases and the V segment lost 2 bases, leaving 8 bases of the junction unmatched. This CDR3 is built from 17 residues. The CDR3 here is CASSFTSGGSSSGELFF. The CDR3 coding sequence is TGCGCCAGCAGCTTCACTAGCGGGGGGTCCAGTTCCGGGGAGCTGTTTTTT.

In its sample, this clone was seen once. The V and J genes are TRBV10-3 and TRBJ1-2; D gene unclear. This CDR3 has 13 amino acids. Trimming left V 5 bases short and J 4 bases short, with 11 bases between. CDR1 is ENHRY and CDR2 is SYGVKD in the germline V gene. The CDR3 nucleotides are TGTGCCATCAGTATACAGCAAATCTATGGCTACACCTTC. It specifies CAISIQQIYGYTF.